Listed below are T cell receptor beta chains from one sample, sequenced in a study of shared clonotypes between healthy human individuals. Here immunoSEQ multiplex PCR was the method, and the copy in TCRdb shows in-frame clones only, minus some. The sample records fewer than 550,000 clones, almost 80% being singletons. The source material was PBMCs. Receptors originate from a woman aged 40 to 50 in good health. Some clones in this sample may be carry-over from other donors' samples. CDR3s include the opening cysteine and the closing phenylalanine or tryptophan. The D gene is left open where the match is weak. A clone size is listed for some rows: how often the clone was seen (once, few, many), or a class if it is expanded.

v_call	j_call	d_call	clone_size	cdr3_nt	cdr3_aa
TRBV27	TRBJ2-1	TRBD2	-	TGTGCCAGCAGTTTAGCCAGCGGGAGGAATGAGCAGTTCTTC	CASSLASGRNEQFF
TRBV28	TRBJ2-7	-	-	TGTGCCAGCAGTTCCGGAGGAGAGAGCTCCTACGAGCAGTACTTC	CASSSGGESSYEQYF
TRBV5-4	TRBJ2-2	-	-	TGTGCCAGCAGCTTGTTCACCGGGGAGCTGTTTTTT	CASSLFTGELFF
TRBV18	TRBJ2-7	-	-	TGTGCCAGCTCACCTTGGGACGGAGCCTACGAGCAGTACTTC	CASSPWDGAYEQYF
TRBV7-2	TRBJ1-5	-	-	TGTGCCAGCAGCCCTCCAGGGGCAGGGTACAATCAGCCCCAGCATTTT	CASSPPGAGYNQPQHF
TRBV6-1	TRBJ2-1	-	once	TGTGCCAGCACTCCCGTTGTTGAGCAGTTCTTC	CASTPVVEQFF
TRBV18	TRBJ2-3	TRBD1	-	TGTGCCAGCTCACCGGACAGGCATTCGGATCACACAGATACGCAGTATTTT	CASSPDRHSDHTDTQYF
TRBV6-5	TRBJ2-1	TRBD2	once	TGTGCCAGCAGTTCATACCTAGCGGGCTACAATGAGCAGTTCTTC	CASSSYLAGYNEQFF
TRBV5-1	TRBJ2-5	-	-	TGCGCCAGCAGCCAGGGCCATGGGGAGACCCAGTACTTC	CASSQGHGETQYF
TRBV28	TRBJ2-7	-	few	TGTGCCAGCATGGCGCTGTACGAGCAGTACTTC	CASMALYEQYF
TRBV11-2	TRBJ2-3	-	-	TGTGCCAGCAGCCCCAGGGCAGCTAGCACAGATACGCAGTATTTT	CASSPRAASTDTQYF
TRBV11-2	TRBJ2-2	-	-	TGTGCCAGCAGCTTAGTAAGGGGCAAGGCCGCCGGGGAGCTGTTTTTT	CASSLVRGKAAGELFF
TRBV9	TRBJ1-4	TRBD1	-	TGTGCCAGCAGTGACGGGACAGGGGGTGAAAAACTGTTTTTT	CASSDGTGGEKLFF